The present T cell receptor (beta chain) was sequenced within a study of T cell responses to AZD1222 COVID-19 vaccine. Comment on this clone: Its antigen is currently unknown.

This CDR3 has 15 residues. V was clipped by 3 bases and J by 6 bases, with 17 bases between them. Germline loops: CDR1 MDHEN, CDR2 SYDVKM. Findings and caveats of the study: Spike-specific TCRs gained breadth and depth after people received two AZD1222 doses.

This table comes from immunoSEQ multiplex PCR, and its TCRdb copy is limited to in-frame clones, with some not included. The sample includes 130,000 or so clones, 90% of them seen just once. The genes are TRBV28 and TRBJ1-1; D not certain. This TCR derives from an adult in good health. This material consisted of peripheral blood, taken on day 0 of AZD1222 vaccination. CDR3 sequence reads: CASSLTPGKMAEAFF. As DNA, the CDR3 is TGTGCCAGCAGTTTGACGCCGGGAAAGATGGCTGAAGCTTTCTTT.